The 9 T cell receptor beta chains below come from one sample, sequenced in a study of untreated major depressive disorder. Some clones are missing from TCRdb's copy, which holds only in-frame ones; the method was immunoSEQ multiplex PCR. The profile shows 20,000 to 25,000 clones, more than 75% of them singletons. The sample was CD4+ T cells from PBMCs. The receptor set was obtained from a woman aged 25 to 39 in good health.

This clone was seen only once. This rearrangement joins TRBV6-6 to TRBJ2-5, with 9 bases lining up with TRBD1. V gave up 5 bases and J gave up 5 bases; unmatched junction bases: 12. Germline V gives CDR1 MNHNY, CDR2 SVGAGI (reference sequence). This CDR3 is 16 amino acids long. The CDR3 sequence is CASSKGQGGSAETQYF. The CDR3 coding sequence is TGTGCCAGCAGTAAGGGACAGGGAGGATCGGCGGAGACCCAGTACTTC.

This sequence joins TRBV10-3 and TRBJ2-7; 9 positions match TRBD1. The CDR3 length is 16 residues. In germline, CDR1 is ENHRY, CDR2 SYGVKD. After removal of 0 bases from V and 5 bases from J, the junction contained 8 bases not matched to a gene. The CDR3 sequence is CAISESRTGDNDEQYF. The CDR3 coding sequence is TGTGCCATCAGTGAGTCGAGGACAGGGGATAACGACGAGCAGTACTTC.

This chain links TRBV28 with TRBJ1-3, with D hard to call. Deletions cut 2 bases from V and 7 bases from J, with 18 bases between. Germline CDR1 reads MDHEN; CDR2 reads SYDVKM. This CDR3 spans 16 amino acids. The CDR3 bases are TGTGCCAGCAGTTTAAGGGCTAATGAACGTCGCAACACCATATATTTT. Translating it yields CASSLRANERRNTIYF.

In this sample, this clone turned up once. The chain recombines TRBV18 with TRBJ2-7; tentatively, D is TRBD1 (5 bases). V lost 3 bases, J lost 3 bases, and 6 bases lay in between. Germline values: CDR1 KGHSH, CDR2 LQKENI. This CDR3 region has 12 residues. For the CDR3, the DNA is TGTGCCAGCTCACCGACAGACTACGAGCAGTACTTC. Translating gives CASSPTDYEQYF.

This chain connects TRBV19 to TRBJ1-2; D unclear. The germline V gene has CDR1 LNHDA and CDR2 SQIVND (reference sequence). Trimming took 3 bases from V and 3 from J, leaving 11 bases between them. The CDR3 is 14 amino acids. As DNA, the CDR3 is TGTGCCAGTAGTATTTGGACGGACGACTATGGCTACACCTTC. This codes for CASSIWTDDYGYTF.

The rearrangement uses TRBV15 and TRBJ2-3; tentative D call: TRBD2 (6 bases). The germline V gene encodes CDR1 LNHNV and CDR2 YYDKDF (reference sequence). Between the trimmed V and J ends, which lost 1 base and 9 bases, there was a span of 14 bases. CDR3 length: 14 amino acids. CDR3 bases: TGTGCCACCAGCAGAGTATTAGCGGCTGAAACGCAGTATTTT. It encodes CATSRVLAAETQYF.

The J gene is TRBJ1-3, the V gene TRBV29-1; no clear D. In germline, CDR1 is SQVTM, CDR2 ANQGSEA. The CDR3 extends over 13 amino acids. Trimming shortened V by 7 bases and J by 0 bases, and 10 bases separated the two germline ends. The CDR3 DNA reads TGCAGCGCCGGGCTCTTCTCTGGAAACACCATATATTTT. Its translation is CSAGLFSGNTIYF.

The gene calls are TRBV27 and TRBJ2-7, with D possibly matching TRBD2 (7 bases). Trimming removed 5 bases at V and 3 bases at J, with 14 bases between. Germline values: CDR1 MNHEY, CDR2 SMNVEV (reference sequence). This CDR3 contains 14 residues. Here the CDR3 reads CASSPRGGGYEQYF. The DNA for the CDR3 is TGTGCCAGCAGTCCTCGGGGAGGGGGCTACGAGCAGTACTTC.

This chain joins TRBV5-6 and TRBJ2-7, with 7 bases identical to TRBD2. The germline gives CDR1 SGHDT, CDR2 YYEEEE. V shed 2 bases, J shed 5 bases, and the junction held 10 bases outside the gene matches. This CDR3 contains 15 residues. The CDR3 DNA reads as TGTGCCAGCAGCTTCACTGGGGGAGGGGCTGACGAGCAGTACTTC. Translation: CASSFTGGGADEQYF. The full variable domain, with the rest looked up from reference TRBV5-6 and TRBJ2-7, is DAGVTQSPTHLIKTRGQQVTLRCSPKSGHDTVSWYQQALGQGPQFIFQYYEEEERQRGNFPDRFSGHQFPNYSSELNVNALLLGDSALYLCASSFTGGGADEQYFGPGTRLTVT.